The rows below give T cell receptor beta chains drawn from one sample of a study of blood T cell repertoires in COVID-19. Data came from immunoSEQ multiplex PCR; TCRdb stores just in-frame clones and leaves some out. The sample shows around 240,000 clones, approximately 84% of them seen only once. Sequenced sample: peripheral blood. All receptors come from a woman in her 30s who had recovered from COVID-19. Each CDR3 is given with its conserved first and last residue. A D gene is named only where the DNA matches it firmly. Size values are once, few and many counts, or a class for expanded clones, and some rows have none.

d_call: TRBD2; clone_size: NA; v_call: TRBV27; j_call: TRBJ2-3; cdr3_aa: CASSLWTSGGTDTQYF; cdr3_nt: TGTGCCAGCAGTTTATGGACTAGCGGGGGCACAGATACGCAGTATTTT
d_call: TRBD1; clone_size: NA; v_call: TRBV6-5; j_call: TRBJ2-2; cdr3_aa: CASSQGQGLSGELFF; cdr3_nt: TGTGCCAGCAGCCAGGGACAGGGGCTCTCCGGGGAGCTGTTTTTT
d_call: TRBD2; clone_size: NA; v_call: TRBV5-4; j_call: TRBJ2-3; cdr3_aa: CASSGVAGGSTDTQYF; cdr3_nt: TGTGCCAGCAGCGGAGTAGCGGGAGGTAGCACAGATACGCAGTATTTT
d_call: NA; clone_size: NA; v_call: TRBV5-4; j_call: TRBJ2-7; cdr3_aa: CASSLVGARMQYF; cdr3_nt: TGTGCCAGCAGCTTGGTTGGGGCTCGTATGCAGTACTTC
d_call: NA; clone_size: NA; v_call: TRBV5-4; j_call: TRBJ2-2; cdr3_aa: CASSSSLVPGELFF; cdr3_nt: TGTGCCAGCAGCTCAAGTCTAGTCCCCGGGGAGCTGTTTTTT
d_call: TRBD2; clone_size: NA; v_call: TRBV5-1; j_call: TRBJ2-1; cdr3_aa: CASTLAGRGEQFF; cdr3_nt: TGCGCCAGCACCTTAGCGGGGAGGGGTGAGCAGTTCTTC
d_call: TRBD1; clone_size: NA; v_call: TRBV14; j_call: TRBJ2-1; cdr3_aa: CASSQLSTGRDYNEQFF; cdr3_nt: TGTGCCAGCAGCCAGCTCTCGACAGGGAGAGATTACAATGAGCAGTTCTTC
d_call: TRBD1; clone_size: NA; v_call: TRBV2; j_call: TRBJ2-4; cdr3_aa: CASSRQGGGNIQYF; cdr3_nt: TGTGCCAGCAGCCGACAGGGGGGCGGAAACATTCAGTACTTC
d_call: TRBD1; clone_size: NA; v_call: TRBV28; j_call: TRBJ1-6; cdr3_aa: CASSRDRYNSPLHF; cdr3_nt: TGTGCCAGCAGCCGGGACAGGTATAATTCACCCCTCCACTTT
d_call: TRBD2; clone_size: NA; v_call: TRBV7-2; j_call: TRBJ2-3; cdr3_aa: CASSLGAGGADTQYF; cdr3_nt: TGTGCCAGCAGCTTAGGGGCGGGGGGAGCAGATACGCAGTATTTT
d_call: TRBD1; clone_size: NA; v_call: TRBV9; j_call: TRBJ2-3; cdr3_aa: CASSAIQGLDTQYF; cdr3_nt: TGTGCCAGCAGCGCCATACAGGGGTTGGATACGCAGTATTTT
d_call: NA; clone_size: NA; v_call: TRBV18; j_call: TRBJ2-7; cdr3_aa: CASSETATYEQYF; cdr3_nt: TGTGCCAGCTCCGAAACAGCCACCTACGAGCAGTACTTC
d_call: NA; clone_size: NA; v_call: TRBV7-7; j_call: TRBJ2-5; cdr3_aa: CASSTHPGETQYF; cdr3_nt: TGTGCCAGCAGCACCCACCCGGGTGAGACCCAGTACTTC
d_call: TRBD2; clone_size: NA; v_call: TRBV5-1; j_call: TRBJ2-3; cdr3_aa: CASSLGLAGGNRFTDTQYF; cdr3_nt: TGCGCCAGCAGCTTGGGACTAGCGGGGGGGAATCGGTTCACAGATACGCAGTATTTT
d_call: TRBD1; clone_size: NA; v_call: TRBV19; j_call: TRBJ2-5; cdr3_aa: CASSMGQKLAGNLQETQYF; cdr3_nt: TGTGCCAGTAGTATGGGACAGAAACTTGCTGGGAACCTCCAAGAGACCCAGTACTTC
d_call: NA; clone_size: NA; v_call: TRBV13; j_call: TRBJ1-2; cdr3_aa: CASSLAGGKYGYTF; cdr3_nt: TGTGCCAGCAGCTTAGCGGGGGGGAAATATGGCTACACCTTC
d_call: NA; clone_size: NA; v_call: TRBV7-2; j_call: TRBJ2-2; cdr3_aa: CASRREGTGELFF; cdr3_nt: TGTGCCAGCAGAAGAGAGGGCACCGGGGAGCTGTTTTTT
d_call: TRBD1; clone_size: NA; v_call: TRBV6-6; j_call: TRBJ1-2; cdr3_aa: CASSYGTGSNYGYTF; cdr3_nt: TGTGCCAGCAGTTACGGGACAGGGAGTAACTATGGCTACACCTTC
d_call: NA; clone_size: few; v_call: TRBV19; j_call: TRBJ1-2; cdr3_aa: CASSMSDNNYGYTF; cdr3_nt: TGTGCCAGTAGTATGTCCGACAACAACTATGGCTACACCTTC
d_call: NA; clone_size: NA; v_call: TRBV27; j_call: TRBJ1-2; cdr3_aa: CASRTRNYGYTF; cdr3_nt: TGTGCCAGCAGAACACGTAACTATGGCTACACCTTC
d_call: NA; clone_size: NA; v_call: TRBV2; j_call: TRBJ1-1; cdr3_aa: CASKRDTDTGTEAFF; cdr3_nt: TGTGCCAGCAAAAGGGACACCGATACGGGGACTGAAGCTTTCTTT
d_call: TRBD1; clone_size: NA; v_call: TRBV30; j_call: TRBJ1-3; cdr3_aa: CAWSPSDRRVSGNTIYF; cdr3_nt: TGTGCCTGGAGTCCCTCGGACAGGAGGGTATCTGGAAACACCATATATTTT
d_call: NA; clone_size: NA; v_call: TRBV6-5; j_call: TRBJ1-1; cdr3_aa: CASSSRHGIDTEAFF; cdr3_nt: TGTGCCAGCAGTTCCCGACATGGTATCGACACTGAAGCTTTCTTT
d_call: NA; clone_size: NA; v_call: TRBV2; j_call: TRBJ1-2; cdr3_aa: CASSEGQVRLGYGYTF; cdr3_nt: TGTGCCAGCAGTGAAGGACAGGTTCGCCTGGGGTATGGCTACACCTTC
d_call: TRBD1; clone_size: NA; v_call: TRBV2; j_call: TRBJ1-2; cdr3_aa: CASSPGGTANYGYTF; cdr3_nt: TGTGCCAGCAGTCCAGGGGGGACAGCGAACTATGGCTACACCTTC
d_call: NA; clone_size: NA; v_call: TRBV2; j_call: TRBJ2-5; cdr3_aa: CAGKRGLLGETQYF; cdr3_nt: TGTGCCGGCAAAAGAGGACTTCTTGGGGAGACCCAGTACTTC
d_call: NA; clone_size: NA; v_call: TRBV5-1; j_call: TRBJ2-2; cdr3_aa: CASSLGQATFGGELFF; cdr3_nt: TGCGCCAGCAGCTTGGGGCAGGCAACATTTGGCGGGGAGCTGTTTTTT
d_call: TRBD1; clone_size: few; v_call: TRBV15; j_call: TRBJ2-7; cdr3_aa: CATSRERWDRTYEQYF; cdr3_nt: TGTGCCACCAGCAGAGAGAGGTGGGACAGGACTTACGAGCAGTACTTC
d_call: TRBD2; clone_size: NA; v_call: TRBV19; j_call: TRBJ2-2; cdr3_aa: CASSFLALAGALTGELFF; cdr3_nt: TGTGCCAGTAGTTTCTTAGCCCTAGCGGGGGCACTCACCGGGGAGCTGTTTTTT
d_call: TRBD2; clone_size: few; v_call: TRBV5-1; j_call: TRBJ2-7; cdr3_aa: CASSREGGDYEQYF; cdr3_nt: TGCGCCAGCAGCCGGGAGGGGGGCGACTACGAGCAGTACTTC
d_call: TRBD2; clone_size: NA; v_call: TRBV7-6; j_call: TRBJ2-1; cdr3_aa: CASSFGLAGVYNEQFF; cdr3_nt: TGTGCCAGCAGCTTCGGGCTAGCGGGGGTCTACAATGAGCAGTTCTTC
d_call: NA; clone_size: NA; v_call: TRBV15; j_call: TRBJ1-6; cdr3_aa: CATSRDQVQGPSYNSPLHF; cdr3_nt: TGTGCCACCAGCAGAGATCAAGTCCAGGGCCCCTCCTATAATTCACCCCTCCACTTT
d_call: TRBD1; clone_size: NA; v_call: TRBV2; j_call: TRBJ1-2; cdr3_aa: CASSEQGAGAYGYTF; cdr3_nt: TGTGCCAGCAGTGAACAGGGGGCAGGGGCCTATGGCTACACCTTC
d_call: NA; clone_size: once; v_call: TRBV7-3; j_call: TRBJ2-2; cdr3_aa: CASSLVSSSTGELFF; cdr3_nt: TGTGCCAGCAGCTTAGTATCATCCAGCACCGGGGAGCTGTTTTTT
d_call: NA; clone_size: NA; v_call: TRBV7-8; j_call: TRBJ1-6; cdr3_aa: CASSLAQATSSYNSPLHF; cdr3_nt: TGTGCCAGCAGCTTAGCACAGGCAACGAGCTCCTATAATTCACCCCTCCACTTT
d_call: NA; clone_size: NA; v_call: TRBV5-6; j_call: TRBJ1-3; cdr3_aa: CASSLESGGGYSGNTIYF; cdr3_nt: TGTGCCAGCAGCTTGGAGTCCGGCGGCGGATACTCTGGAAACACCATATATTTT
d_call: NA; clone_size: NA; v_call: TRBV7-8; j_call: TRBJ1-2; cdr3_aa: CASNRDGESYGYTF; cdr3_nt: TGTGCCAGCAACAGGGACGGCGAGAGCTATGGCTACACCTTC
d_call: NA; clone_size: NA; v_call: TRBV5-6; j_call: TRBJ2-7; cdr3_aa: CASSLAMGAGGEQYF; cdr3_nt: TGTGCCAGCAGCTTGGCCATGGGAGCAGGAGGAGAGCAGTACTTC
d_call: NA; clone_size: NA; v_call: TRBV3-1/TRBV3-2; j_call: TRBJ1-2; cdr3_aa: CASSQDNRVGGYTF; cdr3_nt: TGTGCCAGCAGCCAAGATAACAGGGTAGGAGGCTACACCTTC
d_call: TRBD1; clone_size: NA; v_call: TRBV27; j_call: TRBJ1-2; cdr3_aa: CASSPSGTGVYGYTF; cdr3_nt: TGTGCCAGCAGCCCTTCGGGGACAGGGGTCTATGGCTACACCTTC
d_call: TRBD2; clone_size: once; v_call: TRBV9; j_call: TRBJ2-3; cdr3_aa: CASSPTGTSDRPQDTQYF; cdr3_nt: TGTGCCAGCAGCCCGACCGGGACTAGTGACCGCCCACAAGATACGCAGTATTTT
d_call: TRBD2; clone_size: NA; v_call: TRBV3-1/TRBV3-2; j_call: TRBJ2-1; cdr3_aa: CASSHLAGPGEQFF; cdr3_nt: TGTGCCAGCAGCCATCTAGCGGGGCCGGGTGAGCAGTTCTTC
d_call: TRBD1; clone_size: NA; v_call: TRBV7-6; j_call: TRBJ1-3; cdr3_aa: CASSLWTGESGNTIYF; cdr3_nt: TGTGCCAGCAGCCTTTGGACAGGGGAGAGTGGAAACACCATATATTTT
d_call: TRBD2; clone_size: NA; v_call: TRBV27; j_call: TRBJ2-1; cdr3_aa: CASSLALAGGPLFF; cdr3_nt: TGTGCCAGCAGTTTAGCACTAGCGGGGGGGCCGCTGTTCTTC
d_call: NA; clone_size: NA; v_call: TRBV7-3; j_call: TRBJ2-5; cdr3_aa: CASSSSGQGGETQYF; cdr3_nt: TGTGCCAGCAGCTCCAGCGGGCAGGGAGGAGAGACCCAGTACTTC
d_call: TRBD2; clone_size: once; v_call: TRBV6-2/TRBV6-3; j_call: TRBJ2-7; cdr3_aa: CASSYDPAGAWYF; cdr3_nt: TGTGCCAGCAGTTACGATCCAGCGGGGGCATGGTACTTC
d_call: TRBD2; clone_size: once; v_call: TRBV13; j_call: TRBJ2-5; cdr3_aa: CASSPERGVIQETQYF; cdr3_nt: TGTGCCAGCAGCCCAGAGCGGGGGGTCATCCAAGAGACCCAGTACTTC
d_call: NA; clone_size: NA; v_call: TRBV2; j_call: TRBJ2-5; cdr3_aa: CASSFGGGAEETQYF; cdr3_nt: TGTGCCAGCAGTTTTGGAGGGGGGGCTGAAGAGACCCAGTACTTC
d_call: NA; clone_size: NA; v_call: TRBV11-2; j_call: TRBJ2-2; cdr3_aa: CASSFQGSTGELFF; cdr3_nt: TGTGCCAGCAGCTTCCAGGGGAGCACCGGGGAGCTGTTTTTT
d_call: TRBD1; clone_size: NA; v_call: TRBV2; j_call: TRBJ1-1; cdr3_aa: CASSDDRETEAFF; cdr3_nt: TGTGCCAGCAGCGATGACAGGGAAACTGAAGCTTTCTTT
d_call: TRBD1; clone_size: once; v_call: TRBV6-5; j_call: TRBJ1-2; cdr3_aa: CASSDRGQNYGYTF; cdr3_nt: TGTGCCAGCAGCGACAGGGGGCAGAATTATGGCTACACCTTC
d_call: TRBD1; clone_size: NA; v_call: TRBV6-5; j_call: TRBJ1-2; cdr3_aa: CASRQGRNYGYTF; cdr3_nt: TGTGCCAGCAGACAGGGGAGGAACTATGGCTACACCTTC
d_call: NA; clone_size: NA; v_call: TRBV12-3/TRBV12-4; j_call: TRBJ2-1; cdr3_aa: CASRPTGYNEQFF; cdr3_nt: TGTGCCAGCAGGCCCACAGGTTACAATGAGCAGTTCTTC
d_call: TRBD1; clone_size: NA; v_call: TRBV19; j_call: TRBJ2-7; cdr3_aa: CASSPDRPGSYEQYF; cdr3_nt: TGTGCCAGTAGCCCGGACAGGCCGGGCTCCTACGAGCAGTACTTC
d_call: NA; clone_size: NA; v_call: TRBV13; j_call: TRBJ2-7; cdr3_aa: CASSLGQAKYEQYF; cdr3_nt: TGTGCCAGCAGCTTAGGACAGGCTAAATACGAGCAGTACTTC
d_call: NA; clone_size: NA; v_call: TRBV19; j_call: TRBJ2-7; cdr3_aa: CASSITGSSYEQYF; cdr3_nt: TGTGCCAGTAGTATAACGGGGTCATCCTACGAGCAGTACTTC
d_call: TRBD2; clone_size: NA; v_call: TRBV3-1/TRBV3-2; j_call: TRBJ2-5; cdr3_aa: CASSLSGGASGTQYF; cdr3_nt: TGTGCCAGCAGCCTCAGCGGGGGGGCTTCTGGGACCCAGTACTTC
d_call: TRBD1; clone_size: NA; v_call: TRBV23-1; j_call: TRBJ2-4; cdr3_aa: CASSRKDRGSQKPLKNIQYF; cdr3_nt: TGCGCCAGCAGCCGAAAAGACAGGGGGTCCCAGAAGCCGCTCAAAAACATTCAGTACTTC
d_call: NA; clone_size: NA; v_call: TRBV12-3/TRBV12-4; j_call: TRBJ2-1; cdr3_aa: CASTLGGNNEQFF; cdr3_nt: TGTGCCAGCACCCTAGGGGGAAACAATGAGCAGTTCTTC